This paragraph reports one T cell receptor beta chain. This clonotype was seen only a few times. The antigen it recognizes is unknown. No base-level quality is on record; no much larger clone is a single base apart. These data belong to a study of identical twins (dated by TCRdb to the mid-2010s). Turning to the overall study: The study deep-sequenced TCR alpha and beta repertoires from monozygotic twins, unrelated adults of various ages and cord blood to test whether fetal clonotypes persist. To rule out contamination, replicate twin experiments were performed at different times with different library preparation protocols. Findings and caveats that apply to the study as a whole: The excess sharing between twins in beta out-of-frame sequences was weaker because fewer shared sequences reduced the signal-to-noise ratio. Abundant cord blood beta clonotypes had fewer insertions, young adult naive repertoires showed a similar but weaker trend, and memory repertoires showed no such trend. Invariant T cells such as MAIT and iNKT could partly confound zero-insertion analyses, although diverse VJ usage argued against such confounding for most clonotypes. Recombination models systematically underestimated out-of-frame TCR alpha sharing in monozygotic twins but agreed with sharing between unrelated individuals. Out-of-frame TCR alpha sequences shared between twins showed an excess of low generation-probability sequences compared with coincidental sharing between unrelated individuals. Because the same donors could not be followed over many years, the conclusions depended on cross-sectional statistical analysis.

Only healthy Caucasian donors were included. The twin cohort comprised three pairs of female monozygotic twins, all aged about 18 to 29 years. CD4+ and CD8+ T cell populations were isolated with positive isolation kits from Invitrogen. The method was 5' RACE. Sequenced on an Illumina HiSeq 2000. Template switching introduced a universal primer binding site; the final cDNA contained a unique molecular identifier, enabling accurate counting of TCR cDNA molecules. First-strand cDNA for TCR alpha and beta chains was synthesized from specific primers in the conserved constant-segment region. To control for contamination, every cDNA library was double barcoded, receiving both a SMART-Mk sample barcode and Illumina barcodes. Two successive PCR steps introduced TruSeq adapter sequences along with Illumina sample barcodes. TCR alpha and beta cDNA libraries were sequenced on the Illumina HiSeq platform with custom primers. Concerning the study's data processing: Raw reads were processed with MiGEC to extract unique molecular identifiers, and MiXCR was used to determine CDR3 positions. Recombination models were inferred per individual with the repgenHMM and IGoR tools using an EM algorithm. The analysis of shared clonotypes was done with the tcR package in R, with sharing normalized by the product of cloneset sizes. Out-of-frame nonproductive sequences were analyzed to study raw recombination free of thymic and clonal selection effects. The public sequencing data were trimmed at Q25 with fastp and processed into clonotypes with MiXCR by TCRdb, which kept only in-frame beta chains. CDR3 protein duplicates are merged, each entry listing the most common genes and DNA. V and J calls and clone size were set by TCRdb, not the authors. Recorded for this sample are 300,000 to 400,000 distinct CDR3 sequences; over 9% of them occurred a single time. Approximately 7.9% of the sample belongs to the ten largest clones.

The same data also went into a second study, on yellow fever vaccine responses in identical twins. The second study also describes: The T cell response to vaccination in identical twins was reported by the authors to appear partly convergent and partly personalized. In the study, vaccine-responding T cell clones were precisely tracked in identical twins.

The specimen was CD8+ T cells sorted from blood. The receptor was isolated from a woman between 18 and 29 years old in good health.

The nucleotides are TGTGCCACCAGTGATTCGGCCTACAGCGGGGAGCTGTTTTTT. Its protein product is CATSDSAYSGELFF. The chain was built from TRBV24-1 and TRBJ2-2, with no reliable assignment of the D segment. The CDR3, from cysteine to phenylalanine, totals 14 residues. Of all the DNA, just the CDR3 is kept, 42 bases in frame from base 1. V loses 2 bases, J loses 7 bases, and the germline ends lie 10 bases apart. As encoded in the germline V gene, CDR1 is KGHDR while CDR2 is SFDVKD.